The 22 T cell receptor beta chains given below trace back to one sample, sequenced in a study of long-term antiretroviral therapy in people with HIV. The assay used was immunoSEQ (version v3.0), run at survey level. This table comes from immunoSEQ multiplex PCR, and its TCRdb copy is limited to in-frame clones, with some not included. Found here are around 21,000 clones, around 81% of them singletons; the top ten hold roughly 4.3%. The material sequenced was unsorted PBMCs, taken around 4 years after starting antiretroviral therapy. The origin of the receptors is a man younger than 35 with HIV.

The chain carries TRBV9 and TRBJ1-2; the D is unclear. CDR1 is SGDLS and CDR2 is YYNGEE in the germline V gene. There are 15 residues in the CDR3. The V end was cut by 4 bases, the J end by 2 bases, with 15 bases between. CDR3 region: CASSPRASQNYGYTF. The CDR3 DNA follows: TGTGCCAGCAGCCCACGGGCATCCCAGAACTATGGCTACACCTTC.

CDR3 loop: CASSLDPPGGNTIYF. The CDR3 bases are TGTGCCAGCAGCTTGGATCCGCCGGGTGGAAACACCATATATTTT. The V gene is TRBV6-1, the J gene TRBJ1-3; D unresolved. The V gene's germline CDR1 is MNHNS and CDR2 SASEGT. CDR3 size: 15 residues. Deletions cut 6 bases from V and 3 bases from J, with 15 bases between.

The V call is TRBV5-4, the J call TRBJ2-5; D might be TRBD1 (6 bases). V lost 3 bases and J lost 4, with 10 bases in between. CDR1 is SGHNT, CDR2 YYREEE, per germline (reference sequence). CDR3 size: 13 residues. CDR3 in DNA: TGTGCCAGCAGCTCCGGGACACCAGAGACCCAGTACTTC. Its protein is CASSSGTPETQYF. Variable domain in full (rest from reference TRBV5-4 and TRBJ2-5): ETGVTQSPTHLIKTRGQQVTLRCSSQSGHNTVSWYQQALGQGPQFIFQYYREEENGRGNFPPRFSGLQFPNYSSELNVNALELDDSALYLCASSSGTPETQYFGPGTRLLVL.

This chain uses TRBV4-1 with TRBJ1-1; TRBD1 might be the D (5 bases). The V gene's germline CDR1 is MGHRA and CDR2 YSYEKL. The CDR3 sequence is 14 residues long. Trimming removed 1 base from V and 1 base from J, with 7 bases in between. The CDR3 here is CASSQVQGNTEAFF. The CDR3 DNA sequence: TGCGCCAGCAGCCAAGTTCAGGGGAACACTGAAGCTTTCTTT.

The gene calls are TRBV2 and TRBJ2-3; TRBD2 matches 11 bases. Germline V CDR1 and CDR2: SNHLY, FYNNEI. The CDR3 covers 15 residues. Trimming removed 4 bases from V and 2 bases from J; junction bases left unmatched: 2. The CDR3 region is CASSVAGGFTDTQYF. DNA for the CDR3: TGTGCCAGCAGTGTAGCGGGGGGGTTCACAGATACGCAGTATTTT.

This sequence joins TRBV30 and TRBJ1-6, with D hard to call. The CDR3 extends over 14 amino acids. The germline V gene encodes CDR1 GTSNPN and CDR2 SVGIG (reference sequence). V was trimmed by 2 bases and J by 9 bases, leaving 14 bases between them. The CDR3 spells CAWSYWRSGSPLHF. CDR3 sequence (DNA): TGTGCCTGGAGTTATTGGCGGAGCGGTTCACCCCTCCACTTT.

The rearrangement uses TRBV5-1 and TRBJ1-1, with a possible D match to TRBD1 (6 bases). The CDR3 extends over 18 amino acids. Trimming cost V 2 bases and J 4 bases, with 24 bases left between them. Per germline, CDR1 SGHRS and CDR2 YFSETQ. This CDR3 reads CASSFGPLGGAEVTEAFF. DNA of the CDR3: TGCGCCAGCAGCTTTGGCCCCTTAGGGGGGGCCGAGGTCACTGAAGCTTTCTTT.

This clone was counted once. The chain links TRBV7-3 to TRBJ2-2; D perhaps matches TRBD2 (6 bases). Trimming left V 5 bases short and J 5 bases short, with 12 bases between. This CDR3 is built from 14 residues. Germline values: CDR1 SGHTA, CDR2 FQGTGA. The CDR3 DNA is TGTGCCAGCAGCCCGAGTGGGGGGACCGGGGAGCTGTTTTTT. Translating it yields CASSPSGGTGELFF.

This chain connects TRBV7-2 to TRBJ1-5; D gene ambiguous. V lost 3 bases to trimming and J lost 1 base, with 13 bases between them. CDR1 is SGHTA, CDR2 FQGNSA, per germline. The CDR3 consists of 16 residues. As DNA, the CDR3 is TGTGCCAGCAGCTTTGGACCGATTGGGAGCAATCAGCCCCAGCATTTT. This sequence encodes CASSFGPIGSNQPQHF.

V usage is TRBV7-3 and J usage is TRBJ1-1; TRBD1 agrees at 8 bases. CDR1 is SGHTA and CDR2 is FQGTGA in the germline V gene. CDR3 size: 15 residues. The trim removed 1 base at V and 1 base at J, leaving 2 bases unmatched. The CDR3 here is CASSLRTGTNTEAFF. The CDR3 coding sequence is TGTGCCAGCAGCTTAAGGACAGGGACGAACACTGAAGCTTTCTTT.

The chain recombines TRBV19 with TRBJ2-6, with D perhaps being TRBD1 or TRBD2 (5 bases each). Germline V lookup: CDR1 LNHDA, CDR2 SQIVND (reference sequence). Deletions cut 10 bases from V and 0 bases from J, with 16 bases between. The CDR3 covers 16 residues. CDR3 protein: CATGPRVNSGANVLTF. The CDR3, as DNA: TGTGCCACGGGACCGAGGGTAAACTCTGGGGCCAACGTCCTGACTTTC.

This sequence joins TRBV4-2 and TRBJ2-6; D not certain. V was trimmed by 0 bases and J by 4 bases, leaving 13 bases between them. Germline V gene data show CDR1 as LGHNA and CDR2 as YNFKEQ. CDR3 length equals 17 residues. The CDR3 DNA reads TGTGCCAGCAGCCAAGATTTGAGCAGATTGGGGGCCAACGTCCTGACTTTC. Translating it yields CASSQDLSRLGANVLTF.

This chain links TRBV4-1 with TRBJ2-7, with TRBD1 matching 10 bases. This CDR3 region has 17 residues. After removal of 4 bases from V and 0 bases from J, the junction contained 9 bases not matched to a gene. CDR1 is MGHRA and CDR2 is YSYEKL in the germline V gene. CDR3 nucleotides: TGCGCCAGCAGCCCCATTACCCGGGACAGGGGCTCCTACGAGCAGTACTTC. Translation gives CASSPITRDRGSYEQYF.

This chain links TRBV18 with TRBJ1-4; D gene unclear. This CDR3 contains 14 residues. CDR1 is KGHSH, CDR2 LQKENI, per germline. V gave up 3 bases and J gave up 4 bases, with 9 bases separating them. CDR3 sequence reads: CASSPVGDNEKLFF. Written as DNA, the CDR3 is TGTGCCAGCTCACCCGTTGGGGATAATGAAAAACTGTTTTTT.

This sequence joins TRBV7-8 and TRBJ2-5; TRBD2 might be the D (5 bases). Looked up from germline, CDR1 is SGHVS and CDR2 is FQNEAQ. V was clipped by 5 bases and J by 7 bases, with 17 bases between them. The CDR3 spans 14 residues. The CDR3 DNA reads TGTGCCAGCAGCATCATTCTAGCTGTCGGGACCCAGTACTTC. Translated, it gives CASSIILAVGTQYF.

The rearrangement joins TRBV27 to TRBJ1-4; weak D call: TRBD1 (6 bases). The germline V gene encodes CDR1 MNHEY and CDR2 SMNVEV (reference sequence). There are 14 residues in the CDR3. Trimming shortened V by 3 bases and J by 5 bases, and 10 bases separated the two germline ends. CDR3 in amino acids: CASSFWQGNEKLFF. The CDR3 nucleotides read TGTGCCAGCAGTTTTTGGCAGGGGAATGAAAAACTGTTTTTT.

The chain carries TRBV5-1 and TRBJ2-3, with D perhaps assigned TRBD1 or TRBD2 (6 bases each). The CDR3 is 15 amino acids. Germline CDR1 reads SGHRS; CDR2 reads YFSETQ. V dropped 0 bases and J dropped 6 bases, with 14 bases sitting between them. The CDR3 spells CASSLEWGALDTQYF. The CDR3 region has the DNA TGCGCCAGCAGCTTGGAGTGGGGGGCGCTCGATACGCAGTATTTT.

The chain is built from TRBV28 and TRBJ1-6, with 9 bases aligning to TRBD1. With V trimmed by 7 bases and J by 8 bases, 6 bases remained unmatched. This CDR3 spans 14 amino acids. CDR1 and CDR2 from the germline V gene are MDHEN and SYDVKM. In DNA, the CDR3 is TGTGCCAGCATTATCGGGACAGGGCATTCACCCCTCCACTTT. Its protein product is CASIIGTGHSPLHF.

By sample share, this clone is medium-sized (0.01 to 0.1%). Additional DNA sequences in this sample encode the identical CDR3. The V gene is TRBV7-6, the J gene TRBJ2-7, with D hard to call. CDR1 SGHVS and CDR2 FNYEAQ come from the germline V gene. The CDR3 covers 13 residues. Trimming pared 5 bases from V and 3 bases from J, leaving 11 bases between. In DNA, the CDR3 is TGTGCCAGCAGCCTCGGACCCAACTACGAGCAGTACGTC. Its protein product is CASSLGPNYEQYV.

This chain joins TRBV7-9 and TRBJ2-7; D is unresolved. The CDR3 covers 14 residues. Between the trimmed V and J ends, which lost 5 bases and 1 base, there was a span of 12 bases. Germline values: CDR1 SEHNR, CDR2 FQNEAQ (reference sequence). CDR3: CASSPPTRSYEQYV. The CDR3 DNA reads as TGTGCCAGCAGCCCGCCGACTCGGTCCTACGAGCAGTACGTC.

The chain combines TRBV7-9 with TRBJ2-7; D unresolved. Trimming pared 1 base from V and 4 bases from J, leaving 5 bases between. The CDR3 is made up of 12 amino acids. Germline values: CDR1 SEHNR, CDR2 FQNEAQ (reference sequence). CDR3 residues: CASSLEDYEQYV. Written as DNA, the CDR3 is TGTGCCAGCAGCTTAGAGGATTACGAGCAGTACGTC.

This chain connects TRBV11-2 to TRBJ2-4; 11 nucleotides agree with TRBD2. The junction had 6 bases not matched to a gene; V was cut back by 3 bases and J by 8 bases. This CDR3 spans 15 amino acids. Germline V gene sequence: CDR1 SGHAT, CDR2 FQNNGV. The CDR3 protein is CASSFRTSGGDIQYF. CDR3 nucleotide sequence: TGTGCCAGCAGCTTCCGTACTAGCGGGGGTGACATTCAGTACTTC.